This T cell receptor (beta chain) is drawn from a study of Graves' ophthalmopathy and Graves' hyperthyroidism (dated by TCRdb to between 2018 and 2020). In the study overall: Peripheral blood was collected at initial diagnosis, prior to any treatment. The study used signatures of the TCR beta repertoire to tell Graves' ophthalmopathy apart from Graves' hyperthyroidism and to predict which patients would progress to ophthalmopathy. In total, 135 blood samples were TCR-sequenced: 43 ophthalmopathy, approximately 80 hyperthyroidism and approximately 17 hyperthyroidism-to-ophthalmopathy patients. A discovery set of 95 to 100 patients (roughly 43 ophthalmopathy, about 55 stable hyperthyroidism) was enrolled to explore V-J signatures distinguishing ophthalmopathy from hyperthyroidism. An independent validation cohort was composed of around 19 hyperthyroidism patients and 17 patients who later progressed from hyperthyroidism to ophthalmopathy. T-cell repertoires of thyroid tissue and blood were compared in about 6 hyperthyroidism patients. Following sampling, methimazole starting at 30 mg daily was administered to hyperthyroidism patients, and high-dose intravenous methylprednisolone was administered to ophthalmopathy patients.

Ophthalmopathy patients were characterized by moderately to severely active disease, a Clinical Activity Score of at least 3, a NOSPECS grade of at least 4, and a disease duration under 3 months. Anyone with other autoimmune diseases, uncontrolled infections, pregnancy or lactation was excluded from the study. Clinical symptoms, serum thyroxine, TRAb, thyroid ultrasound and orbital computed tomography were used for diagnosis. Ficoll-Paque density gradient centrifugation was used to isolate PBMCs from around 9.1 ml of fresh peripheral blood. Trizol reagent was used to extract the total RNA, and its quality was then checked on an Agilent 2100 Bioanalyzer. In regard to this clonotype: Its cognate antigen has yet to be identified. Base-call qualities are not available, and no considerably larger clone is one nucleotide away.

Summary of the overall study and its limitations: Most of the expanded thyroid clonotypes with a frequency above 0.001 were also detected in blood, and it was suggested that the thyroid immune response may be reflected by blood repertoires. The 13-signature model separated ophthalmopathy from stable hyperthyroidism with about 86% sensitivity and roughly 84% specificity in cross-validation, and 80%/75% in the test set. In validation, the model predicted ophthalmopathy progression with less than 71% sensitivity and 72.22% specificity; fewer than 15 predicted patients were CT-confirmed with GO in a median of about 7.1 months. Sample size was not predetermined statistically, and investigators were not blinded to group allocation.

TCR beta CDR3 regions were amplified from RNA transcripts for repertoire sequencing. HTBI primers and the Qiagen OneStep RT-PCR kit were used in a first-round RT-PCR, which was followed by a second-round multiplex PCR, size selection and purification. The libraries underwent paired-end sequencing with 100 bp reads on an Illumina HiSeq2000. Regarding the original processing steps: SOAPnuke was used to process the reads, removing any read that contained adapters or uncalled bases, had a mean Phred below 15, or lacked an exact match to the constant primer or identifier. COPE v1.2.5 was used to merge the high-quality paired reads. Each unique nucleotide sequence was defined as a clonotype, and clonotypes were aligned to IMGT TRB V, D and J references with MiTCR v1.1. The analysis was limited to V-J combinations with a frequency above 0.0001, which together covered more than 99% of repertoires. For each V-J combination, a TCR clonal expansion and chaos score was defined as the ratio of F50 clonal expansion to chaos observed in the TCRdist matrix. Welch's t-statistics and random forest were used to reduce features to about 13 V-J combinations, which were fed into a naive Bayes classifier. The similarity between thyroid and blood repertoires was quantified using the Morisita-Horn index. The raw public data were reprocessed by TCRdb itself: fastp quality trimming at Q25, MiXCR clonotype calling, in-frame beta chains only. Records with the same CDR3 protein are collapsed into one entry carrying the most frequent genes and DNA. Clone size and V and J calls follow TCRdb, not the original study. For this sample there are almost 750,000 distinct CDR3 sequences; 40% appear just once. Approximately 43% of the sample rests with the top ten.

Sequencing used peripheral blood. The receptor was isolated from an adult man with Graves' ophthalmopathy.

The CDR3 protein is CASNPAGFYGYTF. The DNA sequence is as follows: TGTGCCAGCAACCCGGCAGGGTTTTATGGCTACACCTTC. Rearrangement joined TRBV2 to TRBJ1-2; TRBD1 is possibly the D segment (5 matching bases). The CDR3, from cysteine to phenylalanine, totals 13 residues. Here the CDR3 DNA is all that survives: 39 bases in frame from base 1. CDR1 SNHLY and CDR2 FYNNEI were looked up in the germline V gene. V drops 7 bases and J drops 5 bases, leaving 14 bases in between.